These T cell receptor beta chains were read from a single sample in a study of cytomegalovirus exposure and HLA in healthy donors. Assay: immunoSEQ multiplex PCR; the TCRdb copy retains only in-frame clones and omits some. The repertoire holds roughly 180,000 clones, with roughly 85% as singletons. The sequencing sample was made of PBMCs. These receptors were obtained from a man between 18 and 29 years old in good health and CMV-seropositive. Both conserved end residues are part of each CDR3. D genes are given only for firm matches. Clone size is not always given. Where it is, it says once, few, many or a class for expanded clones.

TRBJ2-7 TRBV6-5 . . CASSYGGVAGYEQYF TGTGCCAGCAGTTATGGCGGTGTTGCGGGGTACGAGCAGTACTTC
TRBJ1-2 TRBV7-9 TRBD1 . CASSNTGVGYTF TGTGCCAGCAGCAACACAGGGGTTGGCTACACCTTC
TRBJ1-1 TRBV27 TRBD1 . CASTRTGSNTEAFF TGTGCCAGCACCCGGACAGGATCGAACACTGAAGCTTTCTTT
TRBJ2-1 TRBV28 TRBD2 . CASMGSGGSYNEQFF TGTGCCAGCATGGGTTCCGGGGGGTCCTACAATGAGCAGTTCTTC
TRBJ2-1 TRBV2 TRBD1 . CASSAGTGIYNEQFF TGTGCCAGCAGTGCCGGGACAGGGATCTACAATGAGCAGTTCTTC
TRBJ1-5 TRBV5-6 . once CASSLAFQGNQPQHF TGTGCCAGCAGCTTGGCTTTCCAGGGCAATCAGCCCCAGCATTTT
TRBJ1-1 TRBV27 . . CASSRSLGQWNTEAFF TGTGCCAGCAGTAGATCGTTGGGACAATGGAACACTGAAGCTTTCTTT
TRBJ2-7 TRBV10-3 TRBD2 . CAISNGLAGVHISYEQYF TGTGCCATCAGTAACGGACTAGCGGGGGTACACATCTCCTACGAGCAGTACTTC
TRBJ1-5 TRBV27 . . CASSLSPGFSNQPQHF TGTGCCAGCAGTTTATCGCCGGGATTTAGCAATCAGCCCCAGCATTTT
TRBJ1-6 TRBV27 . . CASSLPGPQSPLHF TGTGCCAGCAGTCTTCCAGGGCCTCAGTCACCCCTCCACTTT
TRBJ2-1 TRBV19 TRBD2 . CASTISRGLAGGIIDEQFF TGTGCCAGTACTATCTCTCGCGGACTAGCGGGGGGCATAATAGATGAGCAGTTCTTC
TRBJ2-2 TRBV7-3 . . CASSLTGRTATGELFF TGTGCCAGCAGCTTAACGGGTAGGACAGCGACCGGGGAGCTGTTTTTT
TRBJ2-3 TRBV10-1 . . CASSPTGVVCRYTDTQYF TGCGCCAGCAGCCCGACCGGGGTGGTTTGTCGATACACAGATACGCAGTATTTT
TRBJ2-5 TRBV7-8 . once CASSLHLLRGQETQYF TGTGCCAGCAGCTTACATCTTCTCCGGGGGCAAGAGACCCAGTACTTC
TRBJ1-5 TRBV7-8 TRBD1 . CASSRDRGQGQPQHF TGTGCCAGCAGCAGGGACAGGGGGCAGGGTCAGCCCCAGCATTTT
TRBJ1-6 TRBV6-5 . . CASSYSWGSPLHF TGTGCCAGCAGTTACTCGTGGGGCTCACCCCTCCACTTT
TRBJ2-1 TRBV7-9 TRBD1 . CASSSRDRSYNEQFF TGTGCCAGCAGCTCCCGGGACAGGTCGTACAATGAGCAGTTCTTC
TRBJ2-3 TRBV9 TRBD1 . CASSVRQGSITDTQYF TGTGCCAGCAGCGTCCGACAGGGTTCCATAACAGATACGCAGTATTTT
TRBJ1-1 TRBV6-1 . . CASSARAGADTEAFF TGTGCCAGCAGTGCGCGGGCAGGGGCCGACACTGAAGCTTTCTTT
TRBJ2-3 TRBV6-1 TRBD2 few CASSGQAGGPDTQYF TGTGCCAGCAGTGGTCAAGCGGGGGGACCAGATACGCAGTATTTT
TRBJ2-5 TRBV7-9 TRBD2 . CASSLDAGGVETQYF TGTGCCAGCAGCTTAGACGCGGGGGGCGTAGAGACCCAGTACTTC
TRBJ2-7 TRBV4-1 TRBD2 . CASSRGLAGGEQYF TGCGCCAGCAGCCGAGGACTAGCGGGGGGCGAGCAGTACTTC
TRBJ1-2 TRBV5-4 . . CASSPGGRARDYGYTF TGTGCCAGCAGCCCTGGGGGCAGGGCGAGGGACTATGGCTACACCTTC
TRBJ2-7 TRBV19 . . CASSRGTFAYEQYF TGTGCCAGTAGTAGGGGGACATTTGCCTACGAGCAGTACTTC
TRBJ1-2 TRBV27 . . CASSPLGGTYGYTF TGTGCCAGCAGTCCATTAGGGGGAACCTATGGCTACACCTTC
TRBJ2-2 TRBV30 TRBD2 . CAWTRGGLTGELFF TGTGCCTGGACGCGGGGGGGTCTTACCGGGGAGCTGTTTTTT
TRBJ1-5 TRBV23-1 . once CASSQSQGGNQPQHF TGCGCCAGCAGTCAATCACAGGGTGGCAATCAGCCCCAGCATTTT